This T cell receptor beta chain is from a study of cytomegalovirus exposure and HLA in healthy donors. Germline lookup yields CDR1 SGHRS and CDR2 YFSETQ. The CDR3 totals 13 residues. V gave up 4 bases and J gave up 8 bases, with 12 bases separating them. The study ran its PCR with 60 Vbeta and 13 Jbeta primers. Some clones are missing from TCRdb's copy, which holds only in-frame ones; the method was immunoSEQ multiplex PCR. Of a few hundred thousand clones listed, 80% to 95% are singletons. J is TRBJ1-4 and V is TRBV5-1; D possibly corresponds to TRBD1 (5 bases). This receptor was identified in a girl aged 2-9 years in good health and CMV-seronegative. Sequenced material: PBMCs. The DNA of the CDR3 is TGCGCCAGCAGCAATCAGGGTCGGGAAAAACTGTTTTTT. Translation: CASSNQGREKLFF.